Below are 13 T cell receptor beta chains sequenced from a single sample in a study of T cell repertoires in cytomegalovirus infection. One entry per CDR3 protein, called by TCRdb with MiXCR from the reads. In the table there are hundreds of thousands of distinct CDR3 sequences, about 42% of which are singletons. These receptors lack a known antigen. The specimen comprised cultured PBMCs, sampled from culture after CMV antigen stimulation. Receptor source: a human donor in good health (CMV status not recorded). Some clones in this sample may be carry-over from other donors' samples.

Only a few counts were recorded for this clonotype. The CDR3 sequence: CASSPAPGGNQPQHF. DNA for the CDR3: TGTGCCAGCAGCCCGGCCCCAGGAGGGAATCAGCCCCAGCATTTT. The chain combines TRBV7-8 with TRBJ1-5; D is uncertain. From germline, CDR1 is SGHVS and CDR2 FQNEAQ. The V and J ends lost 5 bases and 4 bases respectively, with 15 bases between them. The CDR3 length is 15 residues.

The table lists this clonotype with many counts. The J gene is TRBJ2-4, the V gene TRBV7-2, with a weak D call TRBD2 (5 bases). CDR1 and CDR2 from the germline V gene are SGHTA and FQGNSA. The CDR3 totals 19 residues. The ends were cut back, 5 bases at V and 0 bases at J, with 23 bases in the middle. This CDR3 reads CASSPRADPWAAAKNIQYF. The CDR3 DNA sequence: TGTGCCAGCAGCCCGAGGGCGGACCCCTGGGCGGCAGCCAAAAACATTCAGTACTTC.

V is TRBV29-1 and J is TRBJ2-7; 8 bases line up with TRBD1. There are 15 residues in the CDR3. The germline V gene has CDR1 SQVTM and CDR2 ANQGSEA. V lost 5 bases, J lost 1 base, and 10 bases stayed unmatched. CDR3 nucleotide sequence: TGCAGCGTTTCCCCCGGACAGGGTATATCCTACGAGCAGTACTTC. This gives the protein CSVSPGQGISYEQYF.

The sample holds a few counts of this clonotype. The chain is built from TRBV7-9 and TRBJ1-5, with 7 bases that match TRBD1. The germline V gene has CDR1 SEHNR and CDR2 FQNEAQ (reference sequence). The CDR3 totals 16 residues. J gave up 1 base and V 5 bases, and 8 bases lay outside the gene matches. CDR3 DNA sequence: TGTGCCAGCAGCAAAACGACAGGGCCGAGCAATCAGCCCCAGCATTTT. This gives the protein CASSKTTGPSNQPQHF. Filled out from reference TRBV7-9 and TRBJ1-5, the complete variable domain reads DTGVSQNPRHKITKRGQNVTFRCDPISEHNRLYWYRQTLGQGPEFLTYFQNEAQLEKSRLLSDRFSAERPKGSFSTLEIQRTEQGDSAMYLCASSKTTGPSNQPQHFGDGTRLSIL.

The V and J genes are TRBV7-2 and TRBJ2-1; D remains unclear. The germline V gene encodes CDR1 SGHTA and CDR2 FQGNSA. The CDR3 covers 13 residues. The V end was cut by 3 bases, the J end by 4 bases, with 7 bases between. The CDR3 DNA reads TGTGCCAGCAGCTTTGACTTGTACAATGAGCAGTTCTTC. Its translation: CASSFDLYNEQFF.

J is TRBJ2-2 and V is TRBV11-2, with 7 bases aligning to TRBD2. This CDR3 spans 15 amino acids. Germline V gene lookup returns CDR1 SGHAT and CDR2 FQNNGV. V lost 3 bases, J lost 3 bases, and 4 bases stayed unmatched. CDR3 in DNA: TGTGCCAGCAGCTTGAGCGGGGTGGACACCGGGGAGCTGTTTTTT. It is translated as CASSLSGVDTGELFF.

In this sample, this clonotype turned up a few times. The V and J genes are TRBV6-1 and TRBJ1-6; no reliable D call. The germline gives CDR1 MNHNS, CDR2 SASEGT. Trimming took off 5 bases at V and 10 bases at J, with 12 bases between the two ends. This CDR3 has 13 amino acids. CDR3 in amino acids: CASSYVGRSPLHF. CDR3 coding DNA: TGTGCCAGCAGTTACGTTGGGAGATCACCCCTCCACTTT.

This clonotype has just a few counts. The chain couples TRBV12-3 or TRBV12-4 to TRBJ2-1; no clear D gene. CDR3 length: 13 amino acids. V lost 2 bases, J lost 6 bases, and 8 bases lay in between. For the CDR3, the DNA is TGTGCCAGCAGTTTACGAGTTCCCAATGAGCAGTTCTTC. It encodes CASSLRVPNEQFF.

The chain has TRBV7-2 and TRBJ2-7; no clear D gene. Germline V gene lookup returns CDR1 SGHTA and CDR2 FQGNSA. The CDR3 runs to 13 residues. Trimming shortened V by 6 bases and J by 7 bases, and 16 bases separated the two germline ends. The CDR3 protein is CASSEDPVWEQYF. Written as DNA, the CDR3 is TGTGCCAGCAGTGAAGACCCGGTTTGGGAGCAGTACTTC. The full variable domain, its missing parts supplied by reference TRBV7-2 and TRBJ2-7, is GAGVSQSPSNKVTEKGKDVELRCDPISGHTALYWYRQSLGQGLEFLIYFQGNSAPDKSGLPSDRFSAERTGGSVSTLTIQRTQQEDSAVYLCASSEDPVWEQYFGPGTRLTVT.

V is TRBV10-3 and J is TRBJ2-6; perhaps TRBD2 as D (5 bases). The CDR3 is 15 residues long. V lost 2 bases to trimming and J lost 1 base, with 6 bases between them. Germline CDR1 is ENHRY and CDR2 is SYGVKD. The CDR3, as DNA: TGTGCCATCAGTGAGCCGGGATCTGGGGCCAACGTCCTGACTTTC. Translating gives CAISEPGSGANVLTF.

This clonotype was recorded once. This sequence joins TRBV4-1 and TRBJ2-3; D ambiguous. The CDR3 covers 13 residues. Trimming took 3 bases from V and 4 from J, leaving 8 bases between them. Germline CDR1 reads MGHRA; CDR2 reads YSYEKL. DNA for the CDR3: TGCGCCAGCAGCCACCCCCCTGCAGATACGCAGTATTTT. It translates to CASSHPPADTQYF.

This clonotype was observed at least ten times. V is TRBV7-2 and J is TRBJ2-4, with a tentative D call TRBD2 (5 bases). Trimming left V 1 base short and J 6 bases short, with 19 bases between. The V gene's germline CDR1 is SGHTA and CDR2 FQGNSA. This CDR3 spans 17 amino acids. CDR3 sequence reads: CASSLVYFPYGGNIQYF. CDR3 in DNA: TGTGCCAGCAGCTTAGTTTATTTCCCCTACGGAGGAAACATTCAGTACTTC.

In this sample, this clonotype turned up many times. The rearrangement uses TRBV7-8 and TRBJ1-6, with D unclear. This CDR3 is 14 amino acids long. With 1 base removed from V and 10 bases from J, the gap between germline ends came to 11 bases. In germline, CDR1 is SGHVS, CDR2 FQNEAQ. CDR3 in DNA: TGTGCCAGCAGCTTAGGCCAGCTAAACTCACCCCTCCACTTT. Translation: CASSLGQLNSPLHF.